A single T cell receptor (beta chain) is shown here with its context. No antigen is known for it. No quality values exist for individual bases; no much larger clone is one base distant. Using the deep immunoSEQ assay, multiplex PCR amplified TCR CDR3 regions from genomic DNA. Extracted genomic DNA from each cell subset was distributed evenly across all wells of several immunoSEQ 96-well plates, and each plate was treated as a replicate. Each replicate PCR for sorted subsets received about 210 ng genomic DNA, equal to tens of thousands of T cell genomes. The purified libraries were quantified using a Qubit 3.0 fluorometer, sized with a Bioanalyzer 2100, and then quantified again using the KAPA Library Quantification kit. A separate single-read 150-cycle Illumina NextSeq 550 flow cell was used to sequence each immunoSEQ 96-well plate. As for how the authors treated the data: Because only junctional sequences without quality scores were contained in the immunoSEQ output, filtering matching that applied to full-length reads could not be performed. Sequences were annotated with PyIR, a Python wrapper for IgBLAST v1.9, using IMGT germline references to assign V/J genes and CDR3. Reads with weak V/J assignments (E-value above 1e-6), missing CDR3, stop codons, out-of-frame junctions, or ambiguous translated residues were removed. V3J clonotypes were defined as sequences sharing the same inferred V gene, J gene, and CDR3 amino acid sequence. The percentage overlap between two repertoires was calculated by dividing the number of shared unique clonotypes by the size of the smaller repertoire. Three approaches were used to assess repertoire richness: RTK rarefaction, the Chao1 estimator, and Recon v2.1 estimates of unobserved clonotypes. OLGA was used to compute generation probabilities for all TCRbeta clonotypes that the gDNA method yielded from a few donors. TCRdb retrieved this table from immuneACCESS and kept in-frame rearrangements only. Not all clones are present; in checked studies, unresolved V genes account for under half, and no reason is known for the remainder. V and J calls and clone size come straight from that table; D and trimming were deduced from the DNA. The sample table holds nearly 2 million clones, of which less than 95% were seen once. Jointly, the top ten make up 1% to 1.5% of the sample.

The data are from a study of shared clonotypes between healthy human individuals (dated by TCRdb to 2019 to 2021). Looking at the study overall: Two women and a few men aged 18 to 49 years were included in the cohort. To estimate repertoire size and how much clonotype sharing occurs between individuals, the study deeply sequenced the blood TCR repertoires of a handful of healthy adults. For each donor, CD4 naive and CD4 memory were each given three plates, CD8 naive was given two plates, and CD8 memory was given one plate. Per donor, leukapheresis produced somewhere between about 0.85 and 8.9 billion PBMCs. Different laboratories and diverse techniques were used to prepare libraries and sequence TCR repertoires, to increase sequencing depth and limit assay-specific biases.

For the CD8 naive samples, CD45RO-negative cells were positively selected for CCR7, yielding a CD45RA+CCR7+ population from which TemRA cells were excluded. Healthy HIV-negative adults with no recently reported acute infections or vaccinations were included as donors. Every donor was a Caucasian adult living in Nashville, Tennessee, USA. Blood was obtained by leukapheresis, after which PBMCs were separated by Ficoll-Histopaque density gradient centrifugation and cryopreserved in liquid nitrogen vapor phase. Analytical flow cytometry was used to check the purity and quantity of every magnetically sorted T cell population. Genomic DNA was isolated from each sorted fraction and quantified by UV absorbance on a Nanodrop 2000c. What the authors observed across the whole study: Compared with non-shared clonotypes, clonotypes shared by all four sorted-subset donors had higher generation probabilities. Incomplete sequencing was indicated by rarefaction of sorted-subset datasets, despite the large sequencing depth. Based on pairwise subsampling, the degree of clonotype sharing among donors was expected to be affected by sequencing depth. Only blood was sampled, and tissue TCR repertoires likely differ from those in blood. The small number of donors limited the genetic and exposure-history diversity represented. About 5% of naive CD4, more than 3% of naive CD8, approximately 2.2% of memory CD4, and about 0.4% of memory CD8 clonotypes were shared across a handful of donors. Estimated clonotype richness was generally larger for naive than for memory subsets.

The V end loses 4 bases and the J end loses 0 bases, and a stretch of 17 bases separates them. In the germline V gene, CDR1 corresponds to SGHDT and CDR2 to YYEEEE. The CDR3 starts with the cysteine, ends with the phenylalanine, and has 16 residues. Solely the CDR3 DNA is kept, with 48 bases framed from the first base. Source material: naive CD8+ T cells sorted from blood. The cell subset or site label, as the study defines it: CD45RA+CCR7+. The rearranged chain carries TRBV5-6 and TRBJ2-7, with TRBD2 as a weak D call on 6 bases. The receptor's source is a man aged 18 to 29 in good health. The CDR3 corresponds to CASSPSFGGLSYEQYF. The nucleotide sequence reads as follows: TGTGCCAGCAGCCCCTCCTTCGGGGGTCTCTCCTACGAGCAGTACTTC.